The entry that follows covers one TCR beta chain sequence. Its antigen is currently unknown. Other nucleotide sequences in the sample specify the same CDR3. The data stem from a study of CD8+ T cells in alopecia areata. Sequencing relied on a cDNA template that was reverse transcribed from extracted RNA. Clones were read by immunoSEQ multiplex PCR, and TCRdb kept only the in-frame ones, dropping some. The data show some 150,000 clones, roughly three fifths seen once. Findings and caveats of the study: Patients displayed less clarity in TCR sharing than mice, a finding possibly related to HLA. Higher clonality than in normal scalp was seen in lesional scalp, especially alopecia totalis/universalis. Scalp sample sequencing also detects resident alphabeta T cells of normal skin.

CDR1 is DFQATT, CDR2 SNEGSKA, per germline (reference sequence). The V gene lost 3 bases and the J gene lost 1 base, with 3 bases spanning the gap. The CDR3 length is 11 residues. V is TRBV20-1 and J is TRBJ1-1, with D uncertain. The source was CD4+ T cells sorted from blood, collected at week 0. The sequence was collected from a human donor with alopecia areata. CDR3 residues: CSARENTEAFF. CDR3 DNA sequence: TGCAGTGCTAGGGAGAACACTGAAGCTTTCTTT.